The 28 T cell receptor beta chains below all came from one sample that was sequenced in a study of cytomegalovirus exposure and HLA in healthy donors (dated by TCRdb to about 2017). The library was obtained by the immunoSEQ multiplex PCR assay. TCRdb re-hosts the immuneACCESS table, in-frame sequences only. Its copies lack some clones; in the studies checked, an unresolved V gene accounts for under half of them, and the cause for the rest is not known. The sample yields 120,000 or so clones; roughly 89% were counted once. The top ten clonotypes cover about 1.9% of the sample. Sequencing input: PBMCs. The receptors were sampled from a woman aged 18-29 years in good health and CMV-seronegative.

V is TRBV27 and J is TRBJ2-2; 12 nucleotides align to TRBD2. In germline, CDR1 is MNHEY, CDR2 SMNVEV (reference sequence). Trimming removed 5 bases from V and 6 bases from J; junction bases left unmatched: 4. The CDR3 loop spans 15 amino acids. In DNA form, the CDR3 reads TGTGCCAGCAGTCCACTAGCGGGAGGACCCGGGGAGCTGTTTTTT. Translated, it gives CASSPLAGGPGELFF.

This clone was observed a single time. V gene TRBV29-1 combines with J gene TRBJ2-3, with 9 bases identical to TRBD2. V shed 3 bases, J shed 0 bases, and the junction held 4 bases outside the gene matches. Per germline, CDR1 SQVTM and CDR2 ANQGSEA. The CDR3 runs 15 residues. This chain's CDR3 is CSVEVAGDSTDTQYF. CDR3 DNA sequence: TGCAGCGTTGAGGTAGCGGGGGACAGCACAGATACGCAGTATTTT.

The rearrangement joins TRBV2 to TRBJ2-5; 9 positions match TRBD2. From germline, CDR1 is SNHLY and CDR2 FYNNEI. The CDR3 consists of 16 residues. The V segment lost 3 bases and the J segment 4 bases; nucleotides outside the gene matches: 9. The CDR3 region has the DNA TGTGCCAGCAGTGATAGCCAGCGGGGGGCCAGAGAGACCCAGTACTTC. It yields the protein CASSDSQRGARETQYF.

This chain joins TRBV2 and TRBJ2-6; a weak D match, TRBD1 (6 bases). This CDR3 is built from 14 residues. The germline CDR1 and CDR2 sequences are SNHLY and FYNNEI. V was clipped by 9 bases and J by 4 bases, with 13 bases between them. The CDR3 sequence: CASHREGGANVLTF. DNA of the CDR3: TGTGCCAGTCACAGGGAAGGCGGGGCCAACGTCCTGACTTTC. The full variable domain, its missing parts supplied by reference TRBV2 and TRBJ2-6, is EPEVTQTPSHQVTQMGQEVILRCVPISNHLYFYWYRQILGQKVEFLVSFYNNEISEKSEIFDDQFSVERPDGSNFTLKIRSTKLEDSAMYFCASHREGGANVLTFGAGSRLTVL.

The V call is TRBV19, the J call TRBJ1-3; TRBD1 matches at 12 bases. J lost 2 bases, V lost 7 bases, and 9 bases had no gene match. The germline CDR1 and CDR2 sequences are LNHDA and SQIVND (reference sequence). This CDR3 has 17 residues. CDR3 coding DNA: TGTGCCAGTAATGCAACCGGGACAGGGGGCGCTGGAAACACCATATATTTT. It codes for CASNATGTGGAGNTIYF.

The J gene is TRBJ2-7, the V gene TRBV4-2, with 8 bases aligning to TRBD2. The J segment lost 0 bases and the V segment lost 5 bases, leaving 9 bases of the junction unmatched. This CDR3 comprises 16 residues. Germline V gene data show CDR1 as LGHNA and CDR2 as YNFKEQ. The CDR3 DNA sequence: TGTGCCAGCAGCTTCACTAGCGGTATGGACTCCTACGAGCAGTACTTC. As protein: CASSFTSGMDSYEQYF.

Only a few counts were recorded for this clone. The chain recombines TRBV6-4 with TRBJ1-2, with D hard to call. This CDR3 is built from 13 residues. In germline, CDR1 is MRHNA, CDR2 SNTAGT. Trimming shortened V by 5 bases and J by 5 bases, and 12 bases separated the two germline ends. The CDR3 sequence: CASSKGGLYGYTF. CDR3 in DNA: TGTGCCAGCAGTAAGGGAGGATTATATGGCTACACCTTC.

The V call is TRBV4-1, the J call TRBJ2-1, with D possibly being TRBD2 (6 bases). Germline V gives CDR1 MGHRA, CDR2 YSYEKL. This CDR3 contains 17 residues. Between the trimmed V and J ends, which lost 4 bases and 0 bases, there was a span of 16 bases. The CDR3 sequence is CASSPPRYGSSYNEQFF. CDR3 DNA: TGCGCCAGCAGCCCCCCGCGGTACGGGAGCTCCTACAATGAGCAGTTCTTC.

The V call is TRBV2, the J call TRBJ1-2; D remains unclear. Germline V gene lookup returns CDR1 SNHLY and CDR2 FYNNEI. Trimming cost V 4 bases and J 8 bases, with 14 bases left between them. CDR3 length: 13 residues. The CDR3 nucleotides are TGTGCCAGCAGTGCCCCAAGTTATGCGGGCTACACCTTC. It translates to CASSAPSYAGYTF.

The V call is TRBV5-6, the J call TRBJ1-2, with 9 bases identical to TRBD1. The trim removed 5 bases at V and 6 bases at J, leaving 2 bases unmatched. The CDR3 loop spans 12 amino acids. Germline V gene lookup returns CDR1 SGHDT and CDR2 YYEEEE. The CDR3 nucleotides are TGTGCCAGCAGATGGGACAGGGATGGCTACACCTTC. Encoded protein: CASRWDRDGYTF. Using reference TRBV5-6 and TRBJ1-2 for the parts outside the CDR3, the full variable domain is DAGVTQSPTHLIKTRGQQVTLRCSPKSGHDTVSWYQQALGQGPQFIFQYYEEEERQRGNFPDRFSGHQFPNYSSELNVNALLLGDSALYLCASRWDRDGYTFGSGTRLTVV.

The rearrangement uses TRBV5-1 and TRBJ2-3, with D perhaps matching TRBD2 (6 bases). The CDR3 spans 16 residues. The V and J ends lost 4 bases and 2 bases respectively, with 17 bases between them. Germline CDR1 and CDR2: SGHRS and YFSETQ. The chain's CDR3 is CASSPRSAGFTDTQYF. The CDR3 nucleotides are TGCGCCAGCAGCCCTAGGTCGGCGGGGTTCACAGATACGCAGTATTTT.

This chain connects TRBV4-3 to TRBJ2-2; no clear D. The CDR3 runs 16 residues. CDR1 and CDR2 from the germline V gene are LGHNA and YSLEER. V was shortened by 1 base and J by 3 bases, with 12 bases between the two germline ends. The CDR3 nucleotides read TGCGCCAGCAGCCAAGTCCTACAACAGTACACCGGGGAGCTGTTTTTT. It is translated as CASSQVLQQYTGELFF.

This sequence joins TRBV5-6 and TRBJ2-3, with 10 bases lining up with TRBD2. V lost 6 bases to trimming and J lost 8 bases; unmatched junction nucleotides: 12. This CDR3 region has 15 residues. Looked up from germline, CDR1 is SGHDT and CDR2 is YYEEEE. CDR3 sequence (DNA): TGTGCCAGCAACCCCGGGCTAGCGGGGGTTGTTACGCAGTATTTT. The encoded protein is CASNPGLAGVVTQYF.

This clone was found many times. V and J are TRBV6-4 and TRBJ2-3; TRBD2 matches at 8 bases. Germline assignment: CDR1 MRHNA and CDR2 SNTAGT. This CDR3 is built from 16 residues. J was trimmed by 3 bases and V by 0 bases; bases with no gene match: 5. CDR3 residues: CASSDSSGGGTDTQYF. Here the CDR3 DNA reads TGTGCCAGCAGTGACTCAAGCGGGGGAGGGACAGATACGCAGTATTTT.

This clone was picked up one time. The V gene is TRBV10-2, the J gene TRBJ2-7, with no clear D. The CDR3 covers 14 residues. V lost 0 bases to trimming and J lost 1 base, with 7 bases between them. CDR1 is WSHSY and CDR2 is SAAADI in the germline V gene. In nucleotides, the CDR3 is TGCGCCAGCAGTGAGTCGTACAAATCCTACGAGCAGTACTTC. It specifies CASSESYKSYEQYF.

The chain combines TRBV5-1 with TRBJ1-4, with D possibly matching TRBD1 (5 bases). The CDR3 spans 14 residues. V gave up 0 bases and J gave up 4 bases, with 7 bases separating them. Germline values: CDR1 SGHRS, CDR2 YFSETQ. This chain's CDR3 is CASSLGGVNEKLFF. CDR3 bases: TGCGCCAGCAGCTTGGGGGGCGTTAATGAAAAACTGTTTTTT.

The chain combines TRBV27 with TRBJ2-7, with TRBD1 identical over 7 bases. This CDR3 spans 16 amino acids. Germline V CDR1 and CDR2: MNHEY, SMNVEV (reference sequence). V was clipped by 2 bases and J by 1 base; unmatched bases: 8. The CDR3 loop is CASSLSRPDRSYEQYF. The DNA of the CDR3 is TGTGCCAGCAGTTTAAGTCGCCCGGACAGGTCCTACGAGCAGTACTTC.

The V gene is TRBV28, the J gene TRBJ2-1, with 8 bases fitting TRBD1. Germline values: CDR1 MDHEN, CDR2 SYDVKM. Losses at the gene ends were 4 bases for V and 14 bases for J; bases not matched to a gene: 7. CDR3 length: 12 residues. CDR3 protein: CASSSTGGSEFF. As DNA, the CDR3 is TGTGCCAGCAGTTCCACAGGGGGTAGTGAGTTCTTC.

This clone was found once. The chain couples TRBV7-3 to TRBJ2-1; D gene uncertain. Trimming cost V 2 bases and J 7 bases, with 9 bases left between them. CDR1 is SGHTA, CDR2 FQGTGA, per germline. The CDR3 spans 13 residues. The CDR3 DNA follows: TGTGCCAGCAGCTTAGGTCCAGAAAATGAGCAGTTCTTC. It specifies CASSLGPENEQFF.

The chain joins TRBV2 to TRBJ1-2; TRBD1 aligns across 7 bases. CDR3 size: 14 residues. With 6 bases clipped from V and 3 bases from J, the junction kept 7 bases outside the gene matches. The germline gives CDR1 SNHLY, CDR2 FYNNEI. The CDR3 sequence is CASSPGQVHYGYTF. The CDR3 coding sequence is TGTGCCAGCAGCCCCGGACAGGTTCACTATGGCTACACCTTC.

The chain recombines TRBV10-2 with TRBJ1-3, with a possible D match to TRBD1 (5 bases). The CDR3 has 14 residues. In germline, CDR1 is WSHSY, CDR2 SAAADI. Trimming took off 2 bases at V and 6 bases at J, with 11 bases between the two ends. As DNA, the CDR3 is TGCGCCAGCAGTGAGGGGCCGACAGTAAACACCATATATTTT. It encodes CASSEGPTVNTIYF.

This chain links TRBV4-3 with TRBJ2-2; unclear D gene. This CDR3 is 12 amino acids long. CDR1 is LGHNA and CDR2 is YSLEER in the germline V gene. Trimming removed 4 bases from V and 3 bases from J, with 3 bases in between. The CDR3 region is CASSPDTGELFF. The CDR3 region has the DNA TGCGCCAGCAGCCCGGACACCGGGGAGCTGTTTTTT.

This chain links TRBV27 with TRBJ1-6; D call uncertain. V shed 6 bases and J shed 0 bases, with 9 bases lying between them. Germline V gene sequence: CDR1 MNHEY, CDR2 SMNVEV (reference sequence). The CDR3 runs to 15 residues. CDR3 in DNA: TGTGCCAGCAGCCTGGAGGGCTCCTATAATTCACCCCTCCACTTT. Its protein product is CASSLEGSYNSPLHF.

This clone was seen a few times. The V gene is TRBV9, the J gene TRBJ1-1; D ambiguous. This CDR3 has 13 residues. Germline V CDR1 and CDR2: SGDLS, YYNGEE. V gave up 3 bases and J gave up 1 base, with 7 bases separating them. The CDR3 coding sequence is TGTGCCAGCAGCGGATCAGGGAACACTGAAGCTTTCTTT. This sequence encodes CASSGSGNTEAFF. Complete variable domain (other parts from reference TRBV9 and TRBJ1-1): DSGVTQTPKHLITATGQRVTLRCSPRSGDLSVYWYQQSLDQGLQFLIQYYNGEERAKGNILERFSAQQFPDLHSELNLSSLELGDSALYFCASSGSGNTEAFFGQGTRLTVV.

The chain uses TRBV30 and TRBJ1-2; TRBD1 matches 7 bases. Germline CDR1 GTSNPN, CDR2 SVGIG (reference sequence). The CDR3 has 13 residues. The V gene end was trimmed by 7 bases and the J gene end by 0 bases; junction bases not matched to a gene: 5. This CDR3 reads CAYGDSANYGYTF. DNA of the CDR3: TGTGCCTATGGGGACAGCGCTAACTATGGCTACACCTTC.

The chain carries TRBV11-2 and TRBJ2-5, with 10 positions matching TRBD1. The CDR3 runs 16 residues. J was trimmed by 9 bases and V by 5 bases; bases with no gene match: 15. In germline, CDR1 is SGHAT, CDR2 FQNNGV. The CDR3 region is CASSQQRDRGTGAQYF. The CDR3 DNA reads as TGTGCCAGCAGCCAACAACGGGACAGGGGTACGGGGGCCCAGTACTTC.

The V gene is TRBV6-5, the J gene TRBJ1-2, with D perhaps TRBD1 (5 bases). CDR3 size: 12 residues. Trimming pared 6 bases from V and 8 bases from J, leaving 13 bases between. Germline values: CDR1 MNHEY, CDR2 SVGAGI. The CDR3 loop reads CASSPSGDGYTF. Here the CDR3 DNA reads TGTGCCAGCAGCCCCTCGGGGGACGGCTACACCTTC.

This chain links TRBV28 with TRBJ1-3; tentatively, D is TRBD1 (6 bases). Trimming stripped 2 bases from V and 3 bases from J, with 11 bases between. Germline V CDR1 and CDR2: MDHEN, SYDVKM. The CDR3 contains 15 residues. CDR3 in amino acids: CASSLLGARGNTIYF. DNA for the CDR3: TGTGCCAGCAGTTTACTGGGGGCGCGTGGAAACACCATATATTTT.